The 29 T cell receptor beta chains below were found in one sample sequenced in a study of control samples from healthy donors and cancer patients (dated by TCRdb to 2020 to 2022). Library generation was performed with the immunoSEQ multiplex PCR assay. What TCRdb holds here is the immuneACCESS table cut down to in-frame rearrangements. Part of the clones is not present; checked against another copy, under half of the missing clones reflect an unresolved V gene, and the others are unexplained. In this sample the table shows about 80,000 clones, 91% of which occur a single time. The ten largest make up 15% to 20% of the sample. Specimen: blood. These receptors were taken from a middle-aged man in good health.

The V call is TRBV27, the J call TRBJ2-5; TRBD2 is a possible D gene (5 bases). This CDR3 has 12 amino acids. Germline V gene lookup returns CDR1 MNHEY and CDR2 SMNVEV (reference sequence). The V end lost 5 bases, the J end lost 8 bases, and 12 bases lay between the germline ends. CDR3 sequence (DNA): TGTGCCAGCAGTCCCCCGGGAACCACCCAGTACTTC. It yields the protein CASSPPGTTQYF.

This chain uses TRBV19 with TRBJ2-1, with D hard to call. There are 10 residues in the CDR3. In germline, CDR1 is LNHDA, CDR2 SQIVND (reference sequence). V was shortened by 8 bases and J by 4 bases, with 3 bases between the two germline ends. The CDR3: CASGYNEQFF. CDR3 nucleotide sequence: TGTGCCAGTGGGTACAATGAGCAGTTCTTC.

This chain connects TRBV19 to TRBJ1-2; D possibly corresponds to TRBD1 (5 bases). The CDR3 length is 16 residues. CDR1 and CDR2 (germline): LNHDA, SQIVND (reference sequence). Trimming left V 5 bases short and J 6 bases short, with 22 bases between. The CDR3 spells CASSPWTGLTAHGYTF. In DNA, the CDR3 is TGTGCCAGTAGTCCCTGGACGGGACTGACCGCCCATGGCTACACCTTC.

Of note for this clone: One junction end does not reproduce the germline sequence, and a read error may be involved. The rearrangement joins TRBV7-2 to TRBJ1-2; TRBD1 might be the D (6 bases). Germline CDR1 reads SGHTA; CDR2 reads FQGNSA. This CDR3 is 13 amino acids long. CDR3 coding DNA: TGTGCCAGCAGCTTGGGGACCGGGACACTCCACGCCTTC. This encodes CASSLGTGTLHAF.

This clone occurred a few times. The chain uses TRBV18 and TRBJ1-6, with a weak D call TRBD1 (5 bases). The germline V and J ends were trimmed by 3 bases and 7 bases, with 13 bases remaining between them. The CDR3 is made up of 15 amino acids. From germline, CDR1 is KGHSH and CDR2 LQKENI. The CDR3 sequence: CASSPVGATNSPLHF. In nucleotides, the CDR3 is TGTGCCAGCTCACCCGTCGGGGCTACCAATTCACCCCTCCACTTT.

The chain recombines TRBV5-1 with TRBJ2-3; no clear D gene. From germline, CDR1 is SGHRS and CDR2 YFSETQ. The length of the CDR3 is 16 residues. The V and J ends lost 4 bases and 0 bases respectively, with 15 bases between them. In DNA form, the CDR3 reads TGCGCCAGCAGCACTGACATCGGATCTAGCACAGATACGCAGTATTTT. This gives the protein CASSTDIGSSTDTQYF.

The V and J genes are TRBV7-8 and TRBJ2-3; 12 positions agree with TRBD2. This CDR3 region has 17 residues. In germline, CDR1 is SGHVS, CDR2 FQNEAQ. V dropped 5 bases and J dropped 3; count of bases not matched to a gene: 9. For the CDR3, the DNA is TGTGCCAGCAGCCTCAGACTAGCGGGGGCCCAAACAGATACGCAGTATTTT. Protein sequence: CASSLRLAGAQTDTQYF.

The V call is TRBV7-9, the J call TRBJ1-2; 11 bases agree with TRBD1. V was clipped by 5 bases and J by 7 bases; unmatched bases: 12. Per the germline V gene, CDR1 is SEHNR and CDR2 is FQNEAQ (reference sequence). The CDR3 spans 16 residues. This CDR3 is CASSPPIRTGGRGYTF. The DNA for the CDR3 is TGTGCCAGCAGCCCGCCGATACGGACAGGGGGCCGTGGCTACACCTTC.

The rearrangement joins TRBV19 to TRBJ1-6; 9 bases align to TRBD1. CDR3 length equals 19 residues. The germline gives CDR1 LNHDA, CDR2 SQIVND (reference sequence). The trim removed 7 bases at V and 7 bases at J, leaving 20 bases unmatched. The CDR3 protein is CASTESGTGLGVANSPLHF. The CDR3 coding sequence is TGTGCCAGTACCGAATCCGGGACAGGGTTAGGGGTCGCCAATTCACCCCTCCACTTT.

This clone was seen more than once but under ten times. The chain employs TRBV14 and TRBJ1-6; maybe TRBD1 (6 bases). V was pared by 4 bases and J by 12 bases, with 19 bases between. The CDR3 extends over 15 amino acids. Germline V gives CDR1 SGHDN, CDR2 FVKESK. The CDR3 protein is CASSPRSGGREPLHF. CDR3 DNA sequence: TGTGCCAGCAGCCCCAGATCGGGGGGCAGGGAACCCCTCCACTTT.

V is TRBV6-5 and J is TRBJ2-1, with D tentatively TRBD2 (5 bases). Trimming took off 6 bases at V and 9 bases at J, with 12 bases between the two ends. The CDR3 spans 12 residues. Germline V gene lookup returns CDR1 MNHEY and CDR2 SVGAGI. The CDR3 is CASRSSWGEQFF. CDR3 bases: TGTGCCAGCAGATCTAGCTGGGGTGAGCAGTTCTTC.

CDR3 sequence (DNA): TGCGCCAGCAGCCCTGCTTTGCTTCGGACTCGTACTGAAGCTTTCTTT. Protein: CASSPALLRTRTEAFF. J is TRBJ1-1 and V is TRBV5-1; D unresolved. Germline V gene sequence: CDR1 SGHRS, CDR2 YFSETQ. This CDR3 has 16 residues. Trimming pared 4 bases from V and 5 bases from J, leaving 21 bases between.

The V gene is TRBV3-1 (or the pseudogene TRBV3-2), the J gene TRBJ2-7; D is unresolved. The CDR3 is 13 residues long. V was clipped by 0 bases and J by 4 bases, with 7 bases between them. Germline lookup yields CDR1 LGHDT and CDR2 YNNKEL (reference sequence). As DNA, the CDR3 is TGTGCCAGCAGCCAAGATTCGGTGTACGAGCAGTACTTC. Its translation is CASSQDSVYEQYF.

CDR3 sequence reads: CAITDEQYF. CDR3 nucleotide sequence: TGTGCCATCACCGACGAGCAGTACTTC. The V call is TRBV13, the J call TRBJ2-7; D ambiguous. CDR1 and CDR2 (germline): PRHDT, FYEKMQ (reference sequence). V shed 10 bases and J shed 5 bases, with 6 bases lying between them. The CDR3 runs to 9 residues.

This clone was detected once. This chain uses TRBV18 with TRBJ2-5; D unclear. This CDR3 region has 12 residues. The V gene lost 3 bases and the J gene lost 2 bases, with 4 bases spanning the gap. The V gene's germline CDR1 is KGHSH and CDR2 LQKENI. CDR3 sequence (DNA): TGTGCCAGCTCACCGGGGCAAGAGACCCAGTACTTC. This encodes CASSPGQETQYF.

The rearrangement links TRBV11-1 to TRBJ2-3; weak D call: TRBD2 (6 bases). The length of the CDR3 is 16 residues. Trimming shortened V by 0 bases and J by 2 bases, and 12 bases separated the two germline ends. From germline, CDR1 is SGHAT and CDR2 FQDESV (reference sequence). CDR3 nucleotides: TGTGCCAGCAGCTTAGCCTTAGGGACTTCCACAGATACGCAGTATTTT. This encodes CASSLALGTSTDTQYF.

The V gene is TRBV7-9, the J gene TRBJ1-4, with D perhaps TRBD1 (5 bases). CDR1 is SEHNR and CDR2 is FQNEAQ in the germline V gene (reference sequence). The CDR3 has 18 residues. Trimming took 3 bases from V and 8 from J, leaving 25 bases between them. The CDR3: CASSFVLSTGRGGEKLFF. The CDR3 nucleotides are TGTGCCAGCAGCTTTGTTCTATCTACGGGACGGGGAGGGGAAAAACTGTTTTTT.

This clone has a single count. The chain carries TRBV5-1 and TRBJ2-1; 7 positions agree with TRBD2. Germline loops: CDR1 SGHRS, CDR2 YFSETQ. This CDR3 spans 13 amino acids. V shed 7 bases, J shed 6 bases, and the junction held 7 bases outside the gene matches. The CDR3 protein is CASARAGFNEQFF. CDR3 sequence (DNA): TGCGCCAGCGCCCGAGCGGGGTTCAATGAGCAGTTCTTC.

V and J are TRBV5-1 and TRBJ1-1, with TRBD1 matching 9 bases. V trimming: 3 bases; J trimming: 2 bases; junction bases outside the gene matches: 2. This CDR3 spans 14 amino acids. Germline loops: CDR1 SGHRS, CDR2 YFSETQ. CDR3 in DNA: TGCGCCAGCAGCTCGGGACAGGGAAACACTGAAGCTTTCTTT. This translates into CASSSGQGNTEAFF.

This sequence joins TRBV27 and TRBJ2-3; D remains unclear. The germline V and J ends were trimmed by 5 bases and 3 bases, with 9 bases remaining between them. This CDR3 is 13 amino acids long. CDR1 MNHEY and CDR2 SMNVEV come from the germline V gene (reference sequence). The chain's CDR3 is CASSATPTDTQYF. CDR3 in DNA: TGTGCCAGCAGTGCAACCCCTACAGATACGCAGTATTTT.

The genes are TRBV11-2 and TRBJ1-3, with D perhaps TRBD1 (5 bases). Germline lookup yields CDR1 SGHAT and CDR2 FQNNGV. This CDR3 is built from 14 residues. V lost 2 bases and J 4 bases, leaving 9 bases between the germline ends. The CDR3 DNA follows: TGTGCCAGCAGCTTACAGGGCGCCGGAAACACCATATATTTT. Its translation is CASSLQGAGNTIYF.

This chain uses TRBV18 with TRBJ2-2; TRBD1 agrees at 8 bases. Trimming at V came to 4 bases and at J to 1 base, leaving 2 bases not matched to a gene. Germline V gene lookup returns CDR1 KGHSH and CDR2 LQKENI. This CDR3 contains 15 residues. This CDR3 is CASSLGQVNTGELFF. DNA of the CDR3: TGTGCCAGCTCACTGGGACAGGTGAACACCGGGGAGCTGTTTTTT.

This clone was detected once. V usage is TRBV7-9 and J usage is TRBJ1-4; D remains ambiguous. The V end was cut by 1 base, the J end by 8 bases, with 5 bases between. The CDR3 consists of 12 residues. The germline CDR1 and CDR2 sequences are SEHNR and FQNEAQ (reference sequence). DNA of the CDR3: TGTGCCAGCAGCTTAGTGACAGAAAAACTGTTTTTT. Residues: CASSLVTEKLFF.

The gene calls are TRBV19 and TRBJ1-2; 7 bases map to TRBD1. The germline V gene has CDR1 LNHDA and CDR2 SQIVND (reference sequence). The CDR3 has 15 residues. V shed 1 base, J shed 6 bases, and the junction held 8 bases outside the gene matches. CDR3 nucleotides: TGTGCCAGTAGTATAGTCGAGGGGGCGCGGAATGGCTACACCTTC. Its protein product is CASSIVEGARNGYTF.

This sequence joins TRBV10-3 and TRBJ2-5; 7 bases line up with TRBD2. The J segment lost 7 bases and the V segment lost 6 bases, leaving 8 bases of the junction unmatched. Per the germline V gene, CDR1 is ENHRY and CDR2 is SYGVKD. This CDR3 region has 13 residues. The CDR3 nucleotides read TGTGCCATCAGACGCGACCCGGGAGGGACCCAGTACTTC. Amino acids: CAIRRDPGGTQYF.

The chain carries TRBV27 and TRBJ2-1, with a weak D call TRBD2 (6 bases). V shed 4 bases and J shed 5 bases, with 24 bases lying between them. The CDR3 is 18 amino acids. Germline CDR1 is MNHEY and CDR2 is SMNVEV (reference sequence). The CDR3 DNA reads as TGTGCCAGCAGTTCCGCTGGTAGGCTAGCGTCCCCCCACAATGAGCAGTTCTTC. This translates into CASSSAGRLASPHNEQFF.

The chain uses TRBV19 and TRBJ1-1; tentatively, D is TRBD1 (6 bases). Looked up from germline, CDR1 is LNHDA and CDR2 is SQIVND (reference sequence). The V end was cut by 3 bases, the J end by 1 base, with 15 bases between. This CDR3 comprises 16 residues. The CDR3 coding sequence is TGTGCCAGTAGTATTTGGGCAGGGGTAGGGAACACTGAAGCTTTCTTT. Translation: CASSIWAGVGNTEAFF.

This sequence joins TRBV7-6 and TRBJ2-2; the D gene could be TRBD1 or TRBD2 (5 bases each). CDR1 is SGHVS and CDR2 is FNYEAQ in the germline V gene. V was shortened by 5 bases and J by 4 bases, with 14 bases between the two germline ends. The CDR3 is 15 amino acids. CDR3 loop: CASSVFGGGTGELFF. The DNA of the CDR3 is TGTGCCAGCAGCGTATTTGGGGGTGGCACCGGGGAGCTGTTTTTT.

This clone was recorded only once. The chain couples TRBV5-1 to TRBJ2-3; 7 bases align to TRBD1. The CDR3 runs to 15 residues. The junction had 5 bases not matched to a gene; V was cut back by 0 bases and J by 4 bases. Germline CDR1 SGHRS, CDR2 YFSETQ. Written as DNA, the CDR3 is TGCGCCAGCAGCTTGGAAGGGGGCCCCGCAGATACGCAGTATTTT. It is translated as CASSLEGGPADTQYF.